The 12 T cell receptor beta chains given below trace back to one sample, sequenced in a study of blood T cell repertoires in COVID-19. TCRdb's copy holds only in-frame clones and misses some; the assay was immunoSEQ multiplex PCR. Here the sample spans around 64,000 clones, 80% to 90% being singletons. The sample taken for sequencing was peripheral blood. Receptors originate from a man aged 25-45 years with acute or convalescent COVID-19.

V and J are TRBV15 and TRBJ1-1; D perhaps matches TRBD1 (6 bases). This CDR3 is 14 amino acids long. Germline CDR1 and CDR2: LNHNV and YYDKDF (reference sequence). The germline V and J ends were trimmed by 0 bases and 4 bases, with 9 bases remaining between them. DNA for the CDR3: TGTGCCACCAGCAGAGACAGGGGTGGCACTGAAGCTTTCTTT. Its protein product is CATSRDRGGTEAFF.

This sequence joins TRBV12-5 and TRBJ1-1; tentatively, D is TRBD1 (6 bases). The CDR3 sequence is 14 residues long. In germline, CDR1 is LGHNT, CDR2 FRNRAP. Trimming pared 7 bases from V and 1 base from J, leaving 13 bases between. Written as DNA, the CDR3 is TGTGCTAGTGCCCTCCGGACAGAGAACACTGAAGCTTTCTTT. Translation gives CASALRTENTEAFF.

The J gene is TRBJ2-1, the V gene TRBV7-6; the D is unclear. The CDR3 runs 15 residues. CDR1 SGHVS and CDR2 FNYEAQ come from the germline V gene. Trimming shortened V by 2 bases and J by 2 bases, and 10 bases separated the two germline ends. CDR3 protein: CASSLIHGPYNEQFF. In DNA form, the CDR3 reads TGTGCCAGCAGCTTAATACATGGTCCCTACAATGAGCAGTTCTTC.

This clone was counted a few times. The rearrangement joins TRBV28 to TRBJ1-2; 9 nucleotides match TRBD1. After removal of 6 bases from V and 2 bases from J, the junction contained 4 bases not matched to a gene. Looked up from germline, CDR1 is MDHEN and CDR2 is SYDVKM. This CDR3 has 14 residues. DNA for the CDR3: TGTGCCAGCAGCTATGGACAGGGGAACTATGGCTACACCTTC. Its protein is CASSYGQGNYGYTF.

The CDR3 reads CASSQLATYNEQFF. The CDR3 DNA is TGTGCCAGCAGCCAACTAGCGACCTACAATGAGCAGTTCTTC. The V gene is TRBV6-4, the J gene TRBJ2-1, with TRBD2 matching 7 bases. The CDR3 loop spans 14 amino acids. With 6 bases clipped from V and 2 bases from J, the junction kept 4 bases outside the gene matches. The germline V gene has CDR1 MRHNA and CDR2 SNTAGT.

The chain uses TRBV7-2 and TRBJ2-2; 7 bases align to TRBD2. V dropped 5 bases and J dropped 4; count of bases not matched to a gene: 7. This CDR3 is 15 amino acids long. Germline V gene lookup returns CDR1 SGHTA and CDR2 FQGNSA. The CDR3 loop reads CASSRGREVTGELFF. DNA of the CDR3: TGTGCCAGCAGCCGTGGACGGGAGGTCACCGGGGAGCTGTTTTTT.

The chain combines TRBV11-3 with TRBJ2-1, with 7 nucleotides matching TRBD1. The CDR3 runs 12 residues. The junction had 6 bases not matched to a gene; V was cut back by 4 bases and J by 12 bases. In germline, CDR1 is SGHNT, CDR2 YENEEA. The CDR3 is CASSSTGVGQFF. The CDR3 DNA follows: TGTGCCAGCAGCTCCACAGGGGTTGGGCAGTTCTTC.

The chain uses TRBV6-6 and TRBJ1-4; D is unclear. V lost 7 bases and J 13 bases, leaving 22 bases between the germline ends. Per the germline V gene, CDR1 is MNHNY and CDR2 is SVGAGI (reference sequence). The CDR3 sequence is 14 residues long. In DNA, the CDR3 is TGTGCCAGCAAGGGCGGGGAACATCGGCGGCGACTGTTTTTT. It translates to CASKGGEHRRRLFF.

This clone was seen a few times. This sequence joins TRBV25-1 and TRBJ1-3; no definite D call. CDR1 MGHDK and CDR2 SYGVNS come from the germline V gene. The ends were cut back, 4 bases at V and 0 bases at J, with 4 bases in the middle. The CDR3 extends over 13 amino acids. CDR3: CASSVYSGNTIYF. The CDR3 DNA follows: TGTGCCAGCAGTGTCTACTCTGGAAACACCATATATTTT. The full variable domain, its missing parts supplied by reference TRBV25-1 and TRBJ1-3, is EADIYQTPRYLVIGTGKKITLECSQTMGHDKMYWYQQDPGMELHLIHYSYGVNSTEKGDLSSESTVSRIRTEHFPLTLESARPSHTSQYLCASSVYSGNTIYFGEGSWLTVV.

The V call is TRBV5-5, the J call TRBJ1-2, with TRBD1 as a possible D gene (6 bases). The CDR3 length is 15 residues. The V end lost 4 bases, the J end lost 4 bases, and 17 bases lay between the germline ends. CDR1 and CDR2 from the germline V gene are SGHKS and YYEKEE (reference sequence). CDR3 nucleotide sequence: TGTGCCAGCAGCATCTCAACGGGGGGCGCCTATGGCTACACCTTC. Encoded protein: CASSISTGGAYGYTF.

The V and J genes are TRBV29-1 and TRBJ2-2; D might be TRBD1 (5 bases). Germline CDR1 and CDR2: SQVTM and ANQGSEA. V shed 5 bases and J shed 2 bases, with 6 bases lying between them. This CDR3 is 12 amino acids long. In DNA form, the CDR3 reads TGCAGCGTTAGGGGAAACACCGGGGAGCTGTTTTTT. This translates into CSVRGNTGELFF.

The V call is TRBV7-3, the J call TRBJ2-1; D possibly corresponds to TRBD2 (5 bases). Germline values: CDR1 SGHTA, CDR2 FQGTGA. Between the trimmed V and J ends, which lost 1 base and 6 bases, there was a span of 7 bases. The length of the CDR3 is 13 residues. Here the CDR3 DNA reads TGTGCCAGCAGCTTAAGGACTTTCAATGAGCAGTTCTTC. Protein product: CASSLRTFNEQFF.